Below, 31 T cell receptor beta chains from the same sample are listed, as sequenced in a study of cytomegalovirus exposure and HLA in healthy donors. 13 Jbeta primers and 60 Vbeta primers were used for the PCR. Profiled with immunoSEQ multiplex PCR; TCRdb holds only in-frame clones, not every one. The sample consists of about 120,000 clones, 81% of them appearing once. What was sequenced was PBMCs. The receptor source for this set is a woman aged 40 to 49 in good health and CMV-seronegative.

The CDR3 region is CSVGFRLAGDEQFF. The DNA for the CDR3 is TGCAGCGTTGGCTTCCGGCTAGCGGGAGATGAGCAGTTCTTC. The rearrangement joins TRBV29-1 to TRBJ2-1, with 10 nucleotides matching TRBD2. The CDR3 runs 14 residues. CDR1 is SQVTM and CDR2 is ANQGSEA in the germline V gene. J lost 8 bases, V lost 4 bases, and 8 bases had no gene match.

The J gene is TRBJ2-7, the V gene TRBV11-2, with TRBD1 identical over 11 bases. The CDR3 consists of 15 residues. Per the germline V gene, CDR1 is SGHAT and CDR2 is FQNNGV. V dropped 5 bases and J dropped 3; count of bases not matched to a gene: 6. Written as DNA, the CDR3 is TGTGCCAGCAGCCGGGGACAGGGGGGGAACTACGAGCAGTACTTC. Translation gives CASSRGQGGNYEQYF. Together with reference TRBV11-2 and TRBJ2-7, the CDR3 gives the full variable domain: EAGVAQSPRYKIIEKRQSVAFWCNPISGHATLYWYQQILGQGPKLLIQFQNNGVVDDSQLPKDRFSAERLKGVDSTLKIQPAKLEDSAVYLCASSRGQGGNYEQYFGPGTRLTVT.

This clone was recorded only once. The V and J genes are TRBV6-1 and TRBJ2-3, with 8 positions matching TRBD1. The germline V gene has CDR1 MNHNS and CDR2 SASEGT. This CDR3 has 14 amino acids. Losses at the gene ends were 9 bases for V and 5 bases for J; bases not matched to a gene: 10. The CDR3 region has the DNA TGTGCCAGTAAATACACAGGGGGACAAGATACGCAGTATTTT. It translates to CASKYTGGQDTQYF.

This chain joins TRBV10-2 and TRBJ1-1; D is unclear. Germline V gene data show CDR1 as WSHSY and CDR2 as SAAADI. CDR3 size: 13 residues. V was pared by 2 bases and J by 3 bases, with 7 bases between. The CDR3 sequence is CASSERRHTEAFF. The DNA for the CDR3 is TGCGCCAGCAGTGAGCGGAGACACACTGAAGCTTTCTTT.

The rearrangement uses TRBV20-1 and TRBJ1-2; D gene uncertain. The CDR3 totals 11 residues. The germline gives CDR1 DFQATT, CDR2 SNEGSKA (reference sequence). V was cut by 3 bases and J by 5 bases, with 7 bases left in between. The CDR3 reads CSASKTYGYTF. The CDR3 nucleotides are TGCAGTGCTAGTAAGACATATGGCTACACCTTC.

The sample holds a few counts of this clone. V usage is TRBV2 and J usage is TRBJ1-1; D is undetermined. The V and J ends lost 8 bases and 8 bases respectively, with 18 bases between them. Looked up from germline, CDR1 is SNHLY and CDR2 is FYNNEI. The CDR3 is 13 amino acids. As DNA, the CDR3 is TGTGCCAGCTCGAACAATCTTGTGGCCGAAGCTTTCTTT. Protein: CASSNNLVAEAFF. The full variable domain, its missing parts supplied by reference TRBV2 and TRBJ1-1, is EPEVTQTPSHQVTQMGQEVILRCVPISNHLYFYWYRQILGQKVEFLVSFYNNEISEKSEIFDDQFSVERPDGSNFTLKIRSTKLEDSAMYFCASSNNLVAEAFFGQGTRLTVV.

This rearrangement joins TRBV7-3 to TRBJ2-1, with TRBD2 matching 8 bases. The CDR3 sequence is 17 residues long. The ends lost 5 bases at V and 2 bases at J; junction bases unmatched: 11. Germline lookup yields CDR1 SGHTA and CDR2 FQGTGA. The CDR3 bases are TGTGCCAGCAGCCCCGCCAGCGGGGGTTCACCCTACAATGAGCAGTTCTTC. Amino acid sequence: CASSPASGGSPYNEQFF. The full variable domain, in which reference TRBV7-3 and TRBJ2-1 provide the parts outside the CDR3, is GAGVSQTPSNKVTEKGKYVELRCDPISGHTALYWYRQSLGQGPEFLIYFQGTGAADDSGLPNDRFFAVRPEGSVSTLKIQRTERGDSAVYLCASSPASGGSPYNEQFFGPGTRLTVL.

CDR3 DNA sequence: TGTGCCAGCAGCCGGGACAGGGGGCGGGGGGAGCTGTTTTTT. Amino acids: CASSRDRGRGELFF. The chain combines TRBV9 with TRBJ2-2, with 12 nucleotides matching TRBD1. This CDR3 region has 14 residues. V lost 4 bases to trimming and J lost 8 bases; unmatched junction nucleotides: 3. Germline V gives CDR1 SGDLS, CDR2 YYNGEE.

The chain has TRBV28 and TRBJ1-1; 7 positions agree with TRBD1. The CDR3 is made up of 17 amino acids. Looked up from germline, CDR1 is MDHEN and CDR2 is SYDVKM. After removal of 1 base from V and 1 base from J, the junction contained 9 bases not matched to a gene. This CDR3 is CASSLSPSGTANTEAFF. The CDR3, as DNA: TGTGCCAGCAGTTTATCGCCCTCCGGGACAGCGAACACTGAAGCTTTCTTT.

The chain couples TRBV7-7 to TRBJ2-5; 11 bases agree with TRBD1. The CDR3 runs to 14 residues. V lost 5 bases, J lost 5 bases, and 4 bases stayed unmatched. Germline V gene data show CDR1 as SSHAT and CDR2 as FNYEAQ (reference sequence). CDR3 sequence reads: CASSMGQGVETQYF. Here the CDR3 DNA reads TGTGCCAGCAGCATGGGACAGGGGGTTGAGACCCAGTACTTC.

CDR3 in amino acids: CASSPTGYNEQFF. The CDR3 DNA reads TGCGCCAGCAGCCCCACGGGGTACAATGAGCAGTTCTTC. The rearrangement links TRBV5-1 to TRBJ2-1; a possible D gene is TRBD2 (5 bases). Germline CDR1 reads SGHRS; CDR2 reads YFSETQ. Trimming pared 4 bases from V and 4 bases from J, leaving 9 bases between. The CDR3 runs 13 residues.

CDR3 DNA sequence: TGTGCCAGCAGCTTGGCGGGAGTCTATGGCTACACCTTC. Protein sequence: CASSLAGVYGYTF. The genes are TRBV5-8 and TRBJ1-2, with unresolved D. The germline gives CDR1 SGHTS, CDR2 YDEGEE. The CDR3 runs to 13 residues. Deletions cut 0 bases from V and 4 bases from J, with 7 bases between.

This clone was detected a few times. The V call is TRBV5-1, the J call TRBJ1-1, with TRBD1 as a possible D gene (6 bases). Per germline, CDR1 SGHRS and CDR2 YFSETQ. V shed 5 bases and J shed 1 base, with 9 bases lying between them. CDR3 size: 13 residues. The CDR3 loop reads CASSLQGNTEAFF. The CDR3 nucleotides are TGCGCCAGCAGTTTACAGGGGAACACTGAAGCTTTCTTT.

This sequence joins TRBV7-2 and TRBJ2-7; 7 bases fit TRBD2. Unmatched junction bases numbered 12, after V lost 5 bases and J lost 8 bases. Germline V gene sequence: CDR1 SGHTA, CDR2 FQGNSA. CDR3 length equals 14 residues. The CDR3 DNA sequence: TGTGCCAGCAGCAACAGCGGGAAATTGAATCAGCAGTACTTC. It specifies CASSNSGKLNQQYF. Full variable domain (outside the CDR3, taken from reference TRBV7-2 and TRBJ2-7): GAGVSQSPSNKVTEKGKDVELRCDPISGHTALYWYRQSLGQGLEFLIYFQGNSAPDKSGLPSDRFSAERTGGSVSTLTIQRTQQEDSAVYLCASSNSGKLNQQYFGPGTRLTVT.

V gene TRBV18 combines with J gene TRBJ1-4; no definite D call. The germline CDR1 and CDR2 sequences are KGHSH and LQKENI. V lost 2 bases and J 4 bases, leaving 5 bases between the germline ends. The CDR3 contains 13 residues. For the CDR3, the DNA is TGTGCCAGCTCACCAATCATTAATGAAAAACTGTTTTTT. Protein product: CASSPIINEKLFF.

This chain connects TRBV13 to TRBJ2-7; 15 bases agree with TRBD2. The V segment lost 5 bases and the J segment 7 bases; nucleotides outside the gene matches: 18. Germline V gene sequence: CDR1 PRHDT, CDR2 FYEKMQ (reference sequence). The CDR3 sequence is 19 residues long. CDR3 in amino acids: CASSGTGLGLAGGSREQYF. As DNA, the CDR3 is TGTGCCAGCAGCGGAACAGGCCTGGGACTAGCGGGAGGAAGCAGGGAGCAGTACTTC.

The rearrangement links TRBV30 to TRBJ1-1; a possible D gene is TRBD1 (5 bases). The CDR3 totals 14 residues. CDR1 is GTSNPN and CDR2 is SVGIG in the germline V gene (reference sequence). V lost 0 bases, J lost 1 base, and 9 bases lay in between. The CDR3, as DNA: TGTGCCTGGAGTGTAGACAGAGGGAACACTGAAGCTTTCTTT. This translates into CAWSVDRGNTEAFF. Combining the CDR3 with reference TRBV30 and TRBJ1-1 gives the whole variable domain SQTIHQWPATLVQPVGSPLSLECTVEGTSNPNLYWYRQAAGRGLQLLFYSVGIGQISSEVPQNLSASRPQDRQFILSSKKLLLSDSGFYLCAWSVDRGNTEAFFGQGTRLTVV.

This clone has just a few counts. CDR3 sequence (DNA): TGTGCCTGGGCCTCGGGTTCCGGGGGGAACACCATATATTTT. It specifies CAWASGSGGNTIYF. This chain joins TRBV30 and TRBJ1-3; TRBD1 is a possible D gene (5 bases). With 5 bases removed from V and 7 bases from J, the gap between germline ends came to 18 bases. CDR3 length: 14 amino acids. Germline V gene data show CDR1 as GTSNPN and CDR2 as SVGIG (reference sequence).

The chain has TRBV7-9 and TRBJ2-7, with 7 bases fitting TRBD2. The CDR3 runs to 14 residues. The V segment lost 5 bases and the J segment 3 bases; nucleotides outside the gene matches: 7. Per germline, CDR1 SEHNR and CDR2 FQNEAQ (reference sequence). CDR3 sequence: CASSLGGSIYEQYF. CDR3 DNA: TGTGCCAGCAGCCTTGGCGGGAGTATCTACGAGCAGTACTTC.

The chain is built from TRBV6-1 and TRBJ2-7; TRBD1 aligns across 10 bases. The germline gives CDR1 MNHNS, CDR2 SASEGT. The ends lost 6 bases at V and 5 bases at J; junction bases unmatched: 7. This CDR3 has 14 amino acids. DNA for the CDR3: TGTGCCAGCAGCGCCGGGACAGGGGCTGACGAGCAGTACTTC. Translating gives CASSAGTGADEQYF.

The rearrangement uses TRBV9 and TRBJ2-1, with TRBD2 matching over 9 bases. Trimming cost V 3 bases and J 4 bases; bases outside gene matches: 8. Germline V gene data show CDR1 as SGDLS and CDR2 as YYNGEE. This CDR3 region has 16 residues. DNA of the CDR3: TGTGCCAGCAGCGGAAATAGCGGGAGAAATTACAATGAGCAGTTCTTC. This gives the protein CASSGNSGRNYNEQFF. Full variable domain (rest looked up from reference TRBV9 and TRBJ2-1): DSGVTQTPKHLITATGQRVTLRCSPRSGDLSVYWYQQSLDQGLQFLIQYYNGEERAKGNILERFSAQQFPDLHSELNLSSLELGDSALYFCASSGNSGRNYNEQFFGPGTRLTVL.

The rearrangement joins TRBV18 to TRBJ1-4; D gene unclear. Between the trimmed V and J ends, which lost 2 bases and 8 bases, there was a span of 12 bases. The CDR3 is 14 residues long. Germline V lookup: CDR1 KGHSH, CDR2 LQKENI. CDR3 region: CASSPAQDYEKLFF. CDR3 coding DNA: TGTGCCAGCTCACCAGCACAAGATTACGAAAAACTGTTTTTT. The full variable domain, its missing parts supplied by reference TRBV18 and TRBJ1-4, is NAGVMQNPRHLVRRRGQEARLRCSPMKGHSHVYWYRQLPEEGLKFMVYLQKENIIDESGMPKERFSAEFPKEGPSILRIQQVVRGDSAAYFCASSPAQDYEKLFFGSGTQLSVL.

The chain recombines TRBV5-1 with TRBJ1-4; D is unresolved. This CDR3 comprises 16 residues. Per germline, CDR1 SGHRS and CDR2 YFSETQ. The V end lost 4 bases, the J end lost 5 bases, and 18 bases lay between the germline ends. The DNA for the CDR3 is TGCGCCAGCAGCAATAATTTGAGACAAAAGAATGAAAAACTGTTTTTT. Its translation is CASSNNLRQKNEKLFF.

V gene TRBV27 combines with J gene TRBJ2-3, with 9 bases lining up with TRBD2. This CDR3 has 15 amino acids. The germline V gene has CDR1 MNHEY and CDR2 SMNVEV (reference sequence). The ends lost 5 bases at V and 2 bases at J; junction bases unmatched: 5. Here the CDR3 DNA reads TGTGCCAGCAGTCTCGAGCGGGGGGCCACAGATACGCAGTATTTT. Protein sequence: CASSLERGATDTQYF.

The chain joins TRBV5-1 to TRBJ2-1, with 7 positions matching TRBD1. The CDR3 extends over 15 amino acids. Germline V gene sequence: CDR1 SGHRS, CDR2 YFSETQ. Unmatched junction bases numbered 5, after V lost 0 bases and J lost 5 bases. The CDR3 DNA reads as TGCGCCAGCAGCTTGGGACAGGGAATGAACAATGAGCAGTTCTTC. It encodes CASSLGQGMNNEQFF.

The V call is TRBV11-2, the J call TRBJ2-1; D is undetermined. V gave up 5 bases and J gave up 0 bases, with 8 bases separating them. The CDR3 totals 14 residues. CDR1 and CDR2 (germline): SGHAT, FQNNGV. CDR3 protein: CASSPRSSYNEQFF. CDR3 coding DNA: TGTGCCAGCAGCCCCCGGAGCTCCTACAATGAGCAGTTCTTC.

This clone has a single count. V and J are TRBV5-1 and TRBJ2-3; 12 bases are shared with TRBD1. This CDR3 contains 14 residues. Germline V gene data show CDR1 as SGHRS and CDR2 as YFSETQ. Germline trimming cut 5 bases from V and 4 bases from J; bases unmatched to any gene: 2. CDR3 coding DNA: TGCGCCAGCAGGCGGGACAGGGGGCCAGATACGCAGTATTTT. Encoded protein: CASRRDRGPDTQYF.

This chain links TRBV14 with TRBJ1-1; tentative D call: TRBD1 (5 bases). Germline V gives CDR1 SGHDN, CDR2 FVKESK. V dropped 3 bases and J dropped 4 bases, with 9 bases sitting between them. CDR3 length: 13 residues. Written as DNA, the CDR3 is TGTGCCAGCAGCCAGGGACTGCCCACTGAAGCTTTCTTT. Translated, it gives CASSQGLPTEAFF.

The rearrangement links TRBV7-2 to TRBJ1-2; 9 positions match TRBD1. Germline CDR1 SGHTA, CDR2 FQGNSA. The CDR3 consists of 17 residues. J was trimmed by 4 bases and V by 5 bases; bases with no gene match: 14. The CDR3 region has the DNA TGTGCCAGCAGCCCCCCGGGGGCTAACAGGGGGCGCTATGGCTACACCTTC. This gives the protein CASSPPGANRGRYGYTF.

This chain links TRBV11-2 with TRBJ2-5; TRBD2 matches 10 bases. The CDR3 extends over 17 amino acids. V shed 5 bases, J shed 1 base, and the junction held 10 bases outside the gene matches. The germline V gene has CDR1 SGHAT and CDR2 FQNNGV. DNA of the CDR3: TGTGCCAGCAGCGGACGGGAGCTAGCGGGAGTCCAAGAGACCCAGTACTTC. Encoded protein: CASSGRELAGVQETQYF.

The count of this clone is one. The chain links TRBV18 to TRBJ2-3, with a weak D call TRBD2 (6 bases). The V and J ends lost 1 base and 0 bases respectively, with 26 bases between them. There are 21 residues in the CDR3. Germline V gene sequence: CDR1 KGHSH, CDR2 LQKENI. CDR3 region: CASSPQSSLWRGATSTDTQYF. The CDR3, as DNA: TGTGCCAGCTCACCACAATCCTCCCTTTGGAGGGGAGCGACTAGCACAGATACGCAGTATTTT.